This TCR beta chain was captured by sequencing in a study of vaccination effects on CD4 cells after COVID-19. Findings and limits, study-wide: Limitations: small convalescent group and missing early post-infection timepoints.

The count of this clone is one. The antigen is undetermined. The CDR3 covers 13 residues. The V and J ends lost 5 bases and 4 bases respectively, with 12 bases between them. Germline loops: CDR1 MNHEY, CDR2 SMNVEV (reference sequence). Sequencing followed a ViraFEST assay step that expanded antigen-specific CD4+ T cells with viral peptide pools. After less than 11 days in culture, the CD4+ T cells were isolated. Nucleocapsid antibodies were negative in the vaccine recipients, who had never had SARS-CoV-2 infection. Wells of a few million PBMC each were grown with roughly 10 IU/ml IL-2 and roughly 9.9 ug/ml peptides. On both days 3 and 7, half of the culture medium was replaced with IL-2 medium. Sequencing used immunoSEQ multiplex PCR; TCRdb keeps in-frame clones, though not all of them. The profile shows 20,000 or so clones, over 70% of them singletons.

The source of this sequence is a human donor who received a COVID-19 vaccine. Sequencing was performed on CD4+ T cells from PBMCs cultured with HCoV-NL63 spike peptides, taken before COVID-19 vaccination. The chain employs TRBV27 and TRBJ2-7, with TRBD2 as a possible D gene (6 bases). The CDR3 is CASSEQAGYEQYF. The CDR3 DNA reads TGTGCCAGCAGTGAGCAGGCGGGATACGAGCAGTACTTC.